Shown below are 5 T cell receptor beta chains from a single sample sequenced in a study of cytomegalovirus exposure and HLA in healthy donors. Use of 60 Vbeta and 13 Jbeta primers characterized the PCR. TCRdb's table, derived via immunoSEQ multiplex PCR, lists solely in-frame clones and lacks some. This sample has tens of thousands of clones, with approximately 65% found just once. Sequenced input: PBMCs. These receptors all stem from a male donor in good health and CMV-seropositive.

Comment on this clone: One end of the junction fails to match germline, which may point to a read error. V usage is TRBV10-1 and J usage is TRBJ2-5; possible D gene TRBD1, 5 bases. The CDR3 runs 13 residues. Germline V gene sequence: CDR1 WNHNN, CDR2 SYGVQD (reference sequence). The CDR3 sequence: CASSPGSQEAQYF. The CDR3 DNA reads as TGCGCCAGCAGTCCAGGGTCGCAAGAGGCCCAGTACTTC.

The chain recombines TRBV19 with TRBJ1-1; 11 nucleotides match TRBD1. The germline gives CDR1 LNHDA, CDR2 SQIVND (reference sequence). J gave up 11 bases and V 5 bases, and 7 bases lay outside the gene matches. The CDR3 length is 13 residues. CDR3 residues: CASSFRDRGLAFF. For the CDR3, the DNA is TGTGCCAGTAGTTTCCGGGACAGGGGGTTGGCTTTCTTT.

The chain employs TRBV29-1 and TRBJ2-7; 9 positions agree with TRBD1. Unmatched junction bases numbered 7, after V lost 1 base and J lost 3 bases. The germline CDR1 and CDR2 sequences are SQVTM and ANQGSEA. The CDR3 totals 15 residues. CDR3 amino acids: CSVEGGQGVFYEQYF. The CDR3 DNA sequence: TGCAGCGTTGAAGGGGGACAGGGAGTTTTCTACGAGCAGTACTTC.

The gene calls are TRBV9 and TRBJ2-4, with a tentative D call TRBD1 (6 bases). This CDR3 has 15 residues. With 0 bases removed from V and 1 base from J, the gap between germline ends came to 8 bases. Looked up from germline, CDR1 is SGDLS and CDR2 is YYNGEE. Written as DNA, the CDR3 is TGTGCCAGCAGCGTAGACACAGGGGCCAAAAACATTCAGTACTTC. Translation: CASSVDTGAKNIQYF. The variable domain in full, with the rest retrieved from reference TRBV9 and TRBJ2-4, is DSGVTQTPKHLITATGQRVTLRCSPRSGDLSVYWYQQSLDQGLQFLIQYYNGEERAKGNILERFSAQQFPDLHSELNLSSLELGDSALYFCASSVDTGAKNIQYFGAGTRLSVL.

The chain combines TRBV7-6 with TRBJ2-5, with D possibly matching TRBD2 (5 bases). The V gene's germline CDR1 is SGHVS and CDR2 FNYEAQ. This CDR3 spans 14 amino acids. V dropped 6 bases and J dropped 2 bases, with 13 bases sitting between them. The CDR3 DNA sequence: TGTGCCAGCAGTACCGGACGGGAACAAGAGACCCAGTACTTC. Translating it yields CASSTGREQETQYF.